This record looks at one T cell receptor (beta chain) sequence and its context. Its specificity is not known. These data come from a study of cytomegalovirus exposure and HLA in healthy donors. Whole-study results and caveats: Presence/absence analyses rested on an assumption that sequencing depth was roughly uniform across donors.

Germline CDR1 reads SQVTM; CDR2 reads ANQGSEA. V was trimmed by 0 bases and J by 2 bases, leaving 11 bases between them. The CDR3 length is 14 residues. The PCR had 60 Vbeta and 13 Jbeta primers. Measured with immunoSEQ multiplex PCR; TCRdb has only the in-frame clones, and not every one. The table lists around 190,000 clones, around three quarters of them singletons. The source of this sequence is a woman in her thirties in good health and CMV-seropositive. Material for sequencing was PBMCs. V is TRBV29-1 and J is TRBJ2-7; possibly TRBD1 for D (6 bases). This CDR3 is CSVEDEGVTYEQYF. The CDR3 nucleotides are TGCAGCGTTGAAGATGAGGGGGTTACCTACGAGCAGTACTTC.